This entry is about one T cell receptor (beta chain). The antigen this receptor binds is unknown. There are no base qualities to consult, and no much larger clone falls within one base. The library was prepared using the immunoSEQ multiplex PCR assay. The table was pulled from immuneACCESS by TCRdb, which kept in-frame rearrangements only. Such tables lose some clones; where checked, under half of the loss comes from unresolved V genes, and the rest has no known cause. A total of 40,000 to 55,000 clones appear in this sample, 80% to 95% of them only once. The ten top clones hold 9% of the sample. The data were obtained in a study of T cell changes during pregnancy in multiple sclerosis (dated 2019 in TCRdb). Regarding the study in general: The study looked at changes in the T cell repertoire across pregnancy in women with multiple sclerosis.

The TCR originated in a female donor with multiple sclerosis, enrolled in a pregnancy study. The input for sequencing was CD8+ T cells from peripheral blood mononuclear cells, taken after pregnancy.

The DNA is TGTGCCAGCAGCTCCAACCCCAGGGGCCGGACTGAAAAACTGTTTTTT. Translated, this is CASSSNPRGRTEKLFF. The chain employs TRBV9 and TRBJ1-4; a tentative D match to TRBD1 spans 6 bases. Relative to germline, V is 4 bases shorter and J is 7 bases shorter, with 20 bases between their ends. The CDR3 spans 16 residues, from the cysteine through the phenylalanine. Just the 48-base CDR3 DNA is kept, in frame starting at base 1. The germline V gene yields SGDLS for CDR1 and YYNGEE for CDR2.